These 3 T cell receptor beta chains came from one sample sequenced in a study of blood T cell repertoires in COVID-19. Data came from immunoSEQ multiplex PCR; TCRdb stores just in-frame clones and leaves some out. The repertoire consists of around 190,000 clones, with 70% to 90% occurring once and the leading ten covering 7.5% to 10%. The sample taken for sequencing was peripheral blood. The origin of the receptors is a man in his fifties or sixties with active or convalescent COVID-19.

Only a few counts were recorded for this clone. This chain uses TRBV5-1 with TRBJ1-2, with 8 bases lining up with TRBD1. There are 13 residues in the CDR3. The V gene's germline CDR1 is SGHRS and CDR2 YFSETQ. Germline trimming cut 4 bases from V and 8 bases from J; bases unmatched to any gene: 7. This CDR3 is CASSGTGFDGYTF. CDR3 coding DNA: TGCGCCAGCAGCGGGACAGGCTTCGACGGCTACACCTTC.

This clone showed up many times. The chain uses TRBV18 and TRBJ1-1; 9 bases map to TRBD1. In germline, CDR1 is KGHSH, CDR2 LQKENI. V was pared by 3 bases and J by 4 bases, with 3 bases of the junction left unmatched. This CDR3 region has 14 residues. The CDR3 is CASSPGQGGTEAFF. The CDR3 DNA is TGTGCCAGCTCACCGGGACAGGGAGGCACTGAAGCTTTCTTT.

This chain connects TRBV29-1 to TRBJ1-1; no firm D call. This CDR3 spans 11 amino acids. V was pared by 4 bases and J by 5 bases, with 8 bases between. Germline CDR1 and CDR2: SQVTM and ANQGSEA. CDR3 amino acids: CSVVGGTEAFF. The CDR3 DNA sequence: TGCAGCGTTGTGGGAGGGACTGAAGCTTTCTTT.